Listed below are T cell receptor beta chains from one sample, sequenced in a study of OX40 agonist ivuxolimab in advanced cancers. Only in-frame clones appear in the TCRdb table, and some are missing; sequencing was by immunoSEQ multiplex PCR. The sample includes some 28,000 clones, more than 75% of them seen just once. This specimen was CD4+ or CD8+ T cells sorted from blood, taken in a trial of the OX40 agonist ivuxolimab. The receptor source for this set is an adult with an advanced solid tumor such as melanoma, head and neck, liver or kidney cancer. CDR3s include the opening cysteine and the closing phenylalanine or tryptophan. The D gene is left open where the match is weak. Expanded clones get a size class; other rows say once, few or many, or leave the size out.

D	size	V	J	DNA	CDR3
TRBD2	-	TRBV6-1	TRBJ2-1	TGTGCCAGCAGTGGGCGGGGGGGCCGCTATGAGCAGTTCTTC	CASSGRGGRYEQFF
-	-	TRBV7-6	TRBJ1-1	TGTGCCAGCAGCTTAGGGACACAAAACACTGAAGCTTTCTTT	CASSLGTQNTEAFF
TRBD1	once	TRBV6-1	TRBJ1-5	TGTGCCAGCAGTGAAGCCCACAGGGGTTTGGGTCAGCCCCAGCATTTT	CASSEAHRGLGQPQHF
-	-	TRBV9	TRBJ2-5	TGTGCCAGCAGCGTAGATGCGGAGTACCAAGAGACCCAGTACTTC	CASSVDAEYQETQYF
-	-	TRBV4-1	TRBJ2-7	TGCGCCAGCAGCCAAGAGCGGCAGAGGGACTGGGCTAAAGGGCAGTACTTC	CASSQERQRDWAKGQYF
-	few	TRBV9	TRBJ2-7	TGTGCCAGCAGCGTAGGCGGGGACTACGAGCAGTACTTC	CASSVGGDYEQYF
-	-	TRBV11-1	TRBJ2-1	TGTGCCAGCAACCTAAACAGAGGCCCTTACAATGAGCAGTTCTTC	CASNLNRGPYNEQFF
TRBD1	once	TRBV6-6	TRBJ1-5	TGTGCCAGCAGCCGAGGACAGGGTGAACAGCCCCAGCATTTT	CASSRGQGEQPQHF
-	-	TRBV27	TRBJ2-3	TGTGCCAGCAGTTTATATGGGCCGAGGGGGGCCACAGATACGCAGTATTTT	CASSLYGPRGATDTQYF
-	once	TRBV13	TRBJ2-1	TGTGCCAGCAGCTTAGTTTCTCCTGGCGATCTCAATGAGCAGTTCTTC	CASSLVSPGDLNEQFF
TRBD1	once	TRBV9	TRBJ1-1	TGTGCCAGCAGCACCGGGACAGGGACGAACACTGAAGCTTTCTTT	CASSTGTGTNTEAFF
-	-	TRBV10-3	TRBJ1-5	TGTGCCACCAAAAACGATGATAGCAATCAGCCCCAGCATTTT	CATKNDDSNQPQHF
-	-	TRBV28	TRBJ1-4	TGTGCCAGCAGTTTCTTTGGGGGAGAAACTAATGAAAAACTGTTTTTT	CASSFFGGETNEKLFF
-	medium-sized	TRBV2	TRBJ2-3	TGTGCCAGCAGAGGGCGATCTAGCACAGATACGCAGTATTTT	CASRGRSSTDTQYF
TRBD2	-	TRBV4-2	TRBJ2-6	TGTGCCAGCAGCCAAACCCGACTAGCGGGGTCCGGGCAGAGGGCCAACGTCCTGACTTTC	CASSQTRLAGSGQRANVLTF
TRBD2	-	TRBV19	TRBJ2-1	TGTGCCAGTAGTATGGAACTAGCGGCCTACAATGAGCAGTTCTTC	CASSMELAAYNEQFF
-	-	TRBV6-5	TRBJ1-3	TGTGCCAGCAGTTTACCGGCTGGAAACACCATATATTTT	CASSLPAGNTIYF
-	-	TRBV28	TRBJ1-1	TGTGCCAGCAGTTTGTTGGTAGTGAACACTGAAGCTTTCTTT	CASSLLVVNTEAFF
-	once	TRBV27	TRBJ1-1	TGTGCCAGCACCTTGGGGGCTATGGGGGGAAACACTGAAGCTTTCTTT	CASTLGAMGGNTEAFF
-	-	TRBV25-1	TRBJ1-5	TGTGCCAGCAGTGGACAGGGCAATCAGCCCCAGCATTTT	CASSGQGNQPQHF
-	-	TRBV2	TRBJ2-5	TGTGCCAGCAGTGATATGGCTCCGCAAGAGACCCAGTACTTC	CASSDMAPQETQYF
-	once	TRBV19	TRBJ1-1	TGTGCCAGTTCTCCTGCCCCGAAGGACATGAACACTGAAGCTTTCTTT	CASSPAPKDMNTEAFF
-	-	TRBV7-9	TRBJ2-3	TGTGCCAGCAGCTTAGGGGGCGGAGGGGGTCCCATGGATACGCAGTATTTT	CASSLGGGGGPMDTQYF
-	once	TRBV9	TRBJ1-2	TGTGCCAGCAGCGTAGCTCTTAGGTGGCCTAAGGCCTTCTATGGCTACACCTTC	CASSVALRWPKAFYGYTF
-	once	TRBV11-3	TRBJ2-2	TGTGCCAGCAGCTTTTTCGATCAGGGGTCCGGGGAGCTGTTTTTT	CASSFFDQGSGELFF
-	-	TRBV11-3	TRBJ2-1	TGTGCCAGCAGCTCCAGGACGGGTTACAATGAGCAGTTCTTC	CASSSRTGYNEQFF
-	-	TRBV27	TRBJ1-1	TGTGCCAGCAGTTGGGGAAATGAAGCTTTCTTT	CASSWGNEAFF
-	-	TRBV4-2	TRBJ1-2	TGTGCCAGTCAAAGGGGGGGTACAAACTATGGCTACACCTTC	CASQRGGTNYGYTF
-	-	TRBV19	TRBJ2-7	TGTGCCAGTAGTCCAGCGGGACAGGTGGCCGGAGGCTCCTACGAGCAGTACTTC	CASSPAGQVAGGSYEQYF
-	-	TRBV27	TRBJ2-1	TGTGCCAGCAGTTTACCAGGGCCGGAACAGTTCTTC	CASSLPGPEQFF
-	-	TRBV6-1	TRBJ2-7	TGTGCCAGCAGTCCGATCCCAGGGGCTCCTTACGAGCAGTACTTC	CASSPIPGAPYEQYF
TRBD1	-	TRBV6-5	TRBJ2-7	TGTGCCAGCAGTTACAGGGACAGGAGTTCTTACGAGCAGTACTTC	CASSYRDRSSYEQYF
-	once	TRBV7-2	TRBJ2-5	TGTGCCAGCAGCTTAGTGGCAGACGAGTACCAAGAGACCCAGTACTTC	CASSLVADEYQETQYF
TRBD1	once	TRBV19	TRBJ1-2	TGTGCCAGTAGTATCGGACAGGGGAAAGGGTATGGCTACACCTTC	CASSIGQGKGYGYTF
-	-	TRBV5-6	TRBJ2-4	TGTGCCAGCAGCTCGGGCAGTGGGGACATTCAGTACTTC	CASSSGSGDIQYF